A single sample is the source of the 11 T cell receptor beta chains below, sequenced in a study of blood T cell repertoires in COVID-19. Repertoires were generated with immunoSEQ multiplex PCR, while TCRdb's copy carries only in-frame clones and drops some. The sample includes approximately 110,000 clones, more than 70% of them seen just once. Specimen: peripheral blood. The source of these receptors is a human donor in a cohort sampled during active COVID-19.

V usage is TRBV15 and J usage is TRBJ1-5, with D unresolved. This CDR3 comprises 13 residues. Germline V lookup: CDR1 LNHNV, CDR2 YYDKDF (reference sequence). V was cut by 5 bases and J by 2 bases, with 7 bases left in between. CDR3 sequence: CATSLVGNQPQHF. CDR3 coding DNA: TGTGCCACCAGCCTGGTAGGCAATCAGCCCCAGCATTTT.

The V and J genes are TRBV4-3 and TRBJ1-6; TRBD1 is a possible D gene (5 bases). V gave up 0 bases and J gave up 10 bases, with 16 bases separating them. The CDR3 length is 16 residues. Looked up from germline, CDR1 is LGHNA and CDR2 is YSLEER. CDR3 nucleotide sequence: TGCGCCAGCAGCCAAGAGGGGGGGACCGACAGCTCACCCCTCCACTTT. It codes for CASSQEGGTDSSPLHF.

The V gene is TRBV11-2, the J gene TRBJ2-5; 14 bases are a match to TRBD2. Per the germline V gene, CDR1 is SGHAT and CDR2 is FQNNGV. The CDR3 has 17 amino acids. The V and J ends lost 5 bases and 5 bases, in that order; junction bases with no gene match: 10. As DNA, the CDR3 is TGTGCCAGCAGCCTGTCGACTAGCGGGAGGGCCACCGAGACCCAGTACTTC. This gives the protein CASSLSTSGRATETQYF.

This clone showed up just a few times. This chain joins TRBV5-1 and TRBJ1-5, with TRBD1 as a possible D gene (6 bases). The ends were cut back, 0 bases at V and 5 bases at J, with 9 bases in the middle. The CDR3 extends over 14 amino acids. Looked up from germline, CDR1 is SGHRS and CDR2 is YFSETQ. The CDR3 here is CASSLAAGDQPQHF. CDR3 DNA sequence: TGCGCCAGCAGCTTGGCCGCAGGGGATCAGCCCCAGCATTTT. Combining the CDR3 with reference TRBV5-1 and TRBJ1-5 gives the whole variable domain KAGVTQTPRYLIKTRGQQVTLSCSPISGHRSVSWYQQTPGQGLQFLFEYFSETQRNKGNFPGRFSGRQFSNSRSEMNVSTLELGDSALYLCASSLAAGDQPQHFGDGTRLSIL.

The genes are TRBV7-6 and TRBJ2-3; 11 bases are shared with TRBD2. The trim removed 1 base at V and 3 bases at J, leaving 9 bases unmatched. From germline, CDR1 is SGHVS and CDR2 FNYEAQ. The CDR3 is 18 residues long. The CDR3 loop is CASSLVTSSGRRTDTQYF. The CDR3 DNA is TGTGCCAGCAGCTTAGTAACGTCTAGCGGGAGGAGGACAGATACGCAGTATTTT. Filled out from reference TRBV7-6 and TRBJ2-3, the complete variable domain reads GAGVSQSPRYKVTKRGQDVALRCDPISGHVSLYWYRQALGQGPEFLTYFNYEAQQDKSGLPNDRFSAERPEGSISTLTIQRTEQRDSAMYRCASSLVTSSGRRTDTQYFGPGTRLTVL.

The chain carries TRBV27 and TRBJ1-4; 11 bases agree with TRBD1. This CDR3 has 17 residues. V dropped 5 bases and J dropped 8; count of bases not matched to a gene: 13. Germline loops: CDR1 MNHEY, CDR2 SMNVEV (reference sequence). Here the CDR3 reads CASSRFPGQGVEEKLFF. The CDR3 DNA reads as TGTGCCAGCAGTCGATTCCCGGGACAGGGGGTTGAAGAAAAACTGTTTTTT.

This clone was found a few times. This chain joins TRBV2 and TRBJ1-5; TRBD1 agrees at 8 bases. This CDR3 spans 14 amino acids. Germline loops: CDR1 SNHLY, CDR2 FYNNEI. V gave up 5 bases and J gave up 6 bases; unmatched junction bases: 6. The CDR3 protein is CASSFQGASQPQHF. CDR3 sequence (DNA): TGTGCCAGCAGTTTTCAGGGGGCGAGTCAGCCCCAGCATTTT. The full variable domain, rest sourced from reference TRBV2 and TRBJ1-5, is EPEVTQTPSHQVTQMGQEVILRCVPISNHLYFYWYRQILGQKVEFLVSFYNNEISEKSEIFDDQFSVERPDGSNFTLKIRSTKLEDSAMYFCASSFQGASQPQHFGDGTRLSIL.

This clone was seen once. This chain uses TRBV4-1 with TRBJ2-1; possibly TRBD2 for D (6 bases). The germline gives CDR1 MGHRA, CDR2 YSYEKL. The CDR3 sequence is 17 residues long. Trimming pared 3 bases from V and 5 bases from J, leaving 20 bases between. The CDR3 nucleotides read TGCGCCAGCAGCCACCCCTCGGGAGCGCCCCGGAACAATGAGCAGTTCTTC. Amino acid sequence: CASSHPSGAPRNNEQFF.

The chain has TRBV7-8 and TRBJ2-7; D is ambiguous. The CDR3 contains 11 residues. The V end lost 5 bases, the J end lost 4 bases, and 6 bases lay between the germline ends. In germline, CDR1 is SGHVS, CDR2 FQNEAQ. The CDR3 sequence: CASSPTYEQYF. The DNA for the CDR3 is TGTGCCAGCAGCCCTACTTACGAGCAGTACTTC.

V gene TRBV19 combines with J gene TRBJ2-1; 10 bases line up with TRBD2. Germline values: CDR1 LNHDA, CDR2 SQIVND (reference sequence). This CDR3 is 17 amino acids long. V gave up 5 bases and J gave up 8 bases; unmatched junction bases: 15. The CDR3 is CASSPLAGGLRRDEQFF. As DNA, the CDR3 is TGTGCCAGTAGTCCCTTAGCGGGAGGATTAAGGCGCGATGAGCAGTTCTTC.

This clone occurred a few times. The chain couples TRBV18 to TRBJ2-5; 10 positions agree with TRBD2. The CDR3 contains 15 residues. Germline CDR1 KGHSH, CDR2 LQKENI. Trimming took 0 bases from V and 5 from J; bases not matched to a gene: 3. The CDR3 spells CASSPPVTSGETQYF. For the CDR3, the DNA is TGTGCCAGCTCACCACCGGTGACTAGCGGGGAGACCCAGTACTTC.